This paragraph covers one T cell receptor (beta chain) sequence. The antigen remains unidentified. This sample is part of a study of beta chain features in type 1 diabetes. Findings and caveats of the study: There were fewer insertions and more deletions at the VDJ junctions of type 1 diabetes patients. All four CD4+ subsets of Type 1 diabetes patients contained TCRB CDR3s that were moderately but significantly shorter.

Looked up from germline, CDR1 is SGHTA and CDR2 is FQGNSA. V lost 4 bases to trimming and J lost 2 bases; unmatched junction nucleotides: 2. The CDR3 consists of 14 residues. Sequencing targeted expressed TCRB transcripts, as all isolated RNA had been reverse transcribed. Clones were read by immunoSEQ multiplex PCR, and TCRdb kept only the in-frame ones, dropping some. The table records roughly 260,000 clones, roughly 21% of them present only once. The authors took one heparinised blood draw, averaging approximately 120 mL, from each donor. CD45RO/CCR7/CD25/CD127/CD95/CD27 separated CD4+ naive, central memory, regulatory and stem cell-like memory cells by sorting.

The rearrangement uses TRBV7-2 and TRBJ2-7, with 10 bases identical to TRBD2. The sequence was collected from a woman between 35 and 50 years old with type 1 diabetes. The source material was naive CD4+ T cells from blood. The CDR3 loop reads CASSSSGGTYEQYF. The CDR3 DNA reads TGTGCCAGCAGCTCTAGCGGGGGAACCTACGAGCAGTACTTC.